This T cell receptor (beta chain) was retrieved from a study of beta chain features in type 1 diabetes (dated by TCRdb to between 2018 and 2020). Study-level background: No differences in mean age, gender distribution, total cell number or subset yield were found between patients and healthy donors. In the study, TCRB repertoires of sorted circulating CD4+ T cell subsets from recently diagnosed type 1 diabetes patients were compared with those of matched healthy donors. Whereas all 30 or so donors provided naive and central memory subsets, regulatory and stem cell-like memory subsets were isolated from just 8 patients and roughly eight healthy donors. A total of approximately 100 million sorted cells were examined across all samples, and the number of cells per subset was strongly correlated with RNA yield.

Via the germline V gene, CDR1 is SGDLS and CDR2 YYNGEE. Here V drops 3 bases and J drops 7 bases, and the junction holds 14 bases not matched to any gene. The CDR3 starts with the cysteine, ends with the phenylalanine, and has 16 residues. Here the CDR3 DNA is all that survives: 48 bases in frame from base 1. General findings and caveats noted by the study authors: Patients with type 1 diabetes made fewer insertions and deleted more nucleotides at VDJ recombination sites, implying thymic rearrangement abnormalities. Naive, central memory and regulatory TCRB repertoires appeared to be more alike among patients than among healthy donors. Only small numbers of individuals were included in the HLA sub-analyses, which left unresolved whether HLA type had any influence on TCRB rearrangement. A moderate but significant shortening of TCRB CDR3 length was observed in type 1 diabetes patients in all four CD4+ subsets. PCR may preferentially amplify shorter templates, but because patient and control samples were amplified and corrected together, any resulting skew would affect both groups equally. Sequencing cDNA rather than genomic DNA could over-represent highly expressing activated cells, although activation and CD3 levels did not differ between groups.

Remarks on this clone: No antigen is known for it. No base quality information exists; no much larger clone differs at one position.

A single peripheral blood draw of about 116 mL on average was collected from each donor into heparinised tubes. Naive, central memory, regulatory and stem cell-like memory CD4+ T cells were sorted on a BD FACSAria II using a panel including CD45RO, CCR7, CD25, CD127, CD95 and CD27. All sorted populations exceeded 95% purity. Right away, PBMCs were isolated by Lymphoprep density gradient centrifugation and were stained directly, with no culture step. So that batch effects would be minimized, each experiment stained and sorted samples in pairs, pairing one healthy donor with one patient. The entire isolated RNA was reverse transcribed using the High Capacity cDNA Reverse Transcription Kit, and thus expressed TCRB transcripts were sequenced. Deep immunoSEQ sequencing was performed on naive, central memory and regulatory T cell samples, with an average of around 3.4 million total reads per sample. After sorted cells were lysed in RLT buffer, RNA was extracted with DNase-treated RNeasy Micro or Mini kits, with the choice depending on cell number. Each cell subset was processed on its own to prevent cross-contamination, while patient and healthy donor samples were processed together. TCRB sequences were amplified from cDNA with the immunoSEQ multiplex PCR, producing 87-bp fragments spanning the CDR3 region. Sequencing of the amplicons was performed on the Illumina HiSeq platform. The authors' analysis ran thus. Synthetic template baselines were used to correct PCR bias computationally, reads within Hamming distance 2 were collapsed, and singletons that could not be merged were discarded. Reads were aligned against IMGT to assign V, D and J genes, CDR3 length and insertions or deletions at six rearrangement sites. Within each subset, clonotype counts were normalized to the number of sorted cells before true diversity and Gini coefficients were calculated with the tcR R package. The overlap coefficient, calculated on TCRB nucleotide sequences, was used to measure repertoire sharing. Out-of-frame TCRB sequences from naive cells were analyzed to stand in for the pre-selection repertoire. As stored in TCRdb, this immuneACCESS dataset retains in-frame rearrangements with V and J assigned. A fraction of the clones does not appear; measured against another copy, unresolved V genes explain less than half of the discrepancy, and the remainder lacks a known reason. V and J calls and clone size come straight from that table; D and trimming were deduced from the DNA. Within this sample are around 690,000 clones, with around 12% of them counted one time only. The top ten clonotypes cover 0.09% to 0.15% of the sample.

Sequenced: naive CD4+ T cells from blood. The meaning of the sample's cell subset or site label: true naive CD4+ T cells. Here the chain combines TRBV9 and TRBJ1-2; TRBD1 fits 8 bases in the junction. The receptor was derived from a man aged 30 to 45 with type 1 diabetes. The nucleotides read TGTGCCAGCAGCGCCCTCAGGGGGCGTGCGATTTCTGGCTACACCTTC. It specifies CASSALRGRAISGYTF.